These 22 T cell receptor beta chains were sequenced from one sample in a study of human T cells and chemical hapten exposure. Specified time point: patch test 2, 6 weeks after DPC sensitization. Sample treatment: therapeutic diphenylcyclopropenone sensitization with weekly scalp DPC. Each CDR3 protein gets one entry after TCRdb re-called the RACE reads with MiXCR. The sample lists about 94,000 distinct CDR3 sequences, about 9% seen once, with approximately 2% in the top ten. This specimen consisted of whole blood, obtained in connection with sensitization to the hapten diphenylcyclopropenone (DPC). These receptors were obtained from a woman aged 40 to 50 with alopecia areata. Some clones in this sample may be carry-over from other donors' samples.

The J gene is TRBJ2-5, the V gene TRBV6-2 or TRBV6-3; 12 bases map to TRBD2. The length of the CDR3 is 16 residues. With V trimmed by 0 bases and J by 5 bases, 4 bases remained unmatched. The germline V gene encodes CDR1 MNHEY and CDR2 SVGEGT. The CDR3 nucleotides are TGTGCCAGCAGTTACTCGACTAGCGGGAGTAGGGAGACCCAGTACTTC. Its translation is CASSYSTSGSRETQYF.

The chain carries TRBV29-1 and TRBJ2-5, with D perhaps TRBD1 (5 bases). This CDR3 has 13 amino acids. The germline V gene encodes CDR1 SQVTM and CDR2 ANQGSEA. Trimming stripped 4 bases from V and 1 base from J, with 10 bases between. Here the CDR3 reads CSVGHRFQETQYF. CDR3 bases: TGCAGCGTTGGGCACAGGTTCCAAGAGACCCAGTACTTC.

Many counts were recorded for this clonotype. V and J are TRBV12-3 or TRBV12-4 and TRBJ1-5, with 8 bases fitting TRBD1. This CDR3 spans 16 amino acids. With V trimmed by 0 bases and J by 6 bases, 7 bases remained unmatched. CDR3 in amino acids: CASSLAQGAGGQPQHF. The CDR3 nucleotides are TGTGCCAGCAGTTTAGCCCAGGGGGCAGGAGGTCAGCCCCAGCATTTT.

This clonotype has ten or more counts. This chain joins TRBV20-1 and TRBJ2-3; D unclear. V was shortened by 1 base and J by 2 bases, with 10 bases between the two germline ends. Looked up from germline, CDR1 is DFQATT and CDR2 is SNEGSKA (reference sequence). CDR3 length: 14 amino acids. DNA of the CDR3: TGCAGTGCTAGAGTTGGCCCCGCCACAGATACGCAGTATTTT. Translation: CSARVGPATDTQYF.

The chain employs TRBV5-8 and TRBJ2-1, with D perhaps TRBD1 or TRBD2 (7 bases each). Germline CDR1 is SGHTS and CDR2 is YDEGEE. Trimming removed 1 base from V and 4 bases from J, with 15 bases in between. The CDR3 has 16 amino acids. Written as DNA, the CDR3 is TGTGCCAGCAGCTTGCGGGGGGACAGAGTATACAATGAGCAGTTCTTC. It is translated as CASSLRGDRVYNEQFF.

The table lists this clonotype with a few counts. The rearrangement links TRBV4-2 to TRBJ2-5, with D possibly called TRBD1 or TRBD2 (5 bases each). Trimming shortened V by 0 bases and J by 1 base, and 18 bases separated the two germline ends. CDR3 size: 18 residues. Germline V CDR1 and CDR2: LGHNA, YNFKEQ. The CDR3 region is CASSQEVGAGRPQETQYF. The DNA of the CDR3 is TGTGCCAGCAGCCAAGAAGTTGGTGCAGGGAGACCCCAAGAGACCCAGTACTTC.

In this sample, this clonotype turned up a few times. V usage is TRBV7-2 and J usage is TRBJ2-2, with D maybe TRBD1 (5 bases). Germline V CDR1 and CDR2: SGHTA, FQGNSA. V was pared by 2 bases and J by 5 bases, with 12 bases between. This CDR3 contains 15 residues. The CDR3 nucleotides are TGTGCCAGCAGCTTAATCCAGGGTGGTACCGGGGAGCTGTTTTTT. Its translation: CASSLIQGGTGELFF.

This clonotype came up a few times. This chain connects TRBV5-8 to TRBJ1-5; the match to TRBD1 covers 7 bases. The CDR3 contains 15 residues. J gave up 6 bases and V 3 bases, and 9 bases lay outside the gene matches. Germline lookup yields CDR1 SGHTS and CDR2 YDEGEE. The CDR3 DNA reads as TGTGCCAGCAGCTCAGGTGGACAGGTTCTTCAGCCCCAGCATTTT. Translating gives CASSSGGQVLQPQHF.

This clonotype was detected ten times or more. The chain is built from TRBV29-1 and TRBJ2-1; TRBD2 is a possible D gene (6 bases). This CDR3 has 14 amino acids. V was pared by 6 bases and J by 9 bases, with 21 bases between. Germline V CDR1 and CDR2: SQVTM, ANQGSEA. The CDR3 DNA reads TGCAGCGTCTCCTGGGAGGACCCCCGGGGTGAGCAGTTCTTC. Amino acid sequence: CSVSWEDPRGEQFF.

This clonotype came up a few times. Written as DNA, the CDR3 is TGCAGTGCGAGTACACTAGCGGGACCTTACAATGAGCAGTTCTTC. This codes for CSASTLAGPYNEQFF. This chain joins TRBV20-1 and TRBJ2-1; 10 nucleotides agree with TRBD2. The CDR3 is 15 amino acids. V lost 6 bases to trimming and J lost 4 bases; unmatched junction nucleotides: 9. Germline values: CDR1 DFQATT, CDR2 SNEGSKA (reference sequence).

The chain recombines TRBV29-1 with TRBJ2-5; 7 bases map to TRBD2. After removal of 3 bases from V and 7 bases from J, the junction contained 11 bases not matched to a gene. The CDR3 length is 14 residues. Looked up from germline, CDR1 is SQVTM and CDR2 is ANQGSEA. CDR3 DNA sequence: TGCAGCGTTGAGAAGGCGGGAGTGCAAAGGACCCAGTACTTC. It specifies CSVEKAGVQRTQYF.

This clonotype has at least ten counts. The chain is built from TRBV20-1 and TRBJ2-1, with no clear D. Germline V gives CDR1 DFQATT, CDR2 SNEGSKA (reference sequence). The CDR3 loop spans 14 amino acids. V was pared by 0 bases and J by 8 bases, with 14 bases between. CDR3 DNA: TGCAGTGCTAGAGAAGTAGCTTCTTTCCATGAGCAGTTCTTC. Encoded protein: CSAREVASFHEQFF.

Only a few counts were recorded for this clonotype. V gene TRBV3-1 combines with J gene TRBJ1-2, with D perhaps matching TRBD1 (5 bases). The CDR3 totals 14 residues. V lost 0 bases and J lost 8, with 13 bases in between. The V gene's germline CDR1 is LGHDT and CDR2 YNNKEL (reference sequence). CDR3 sequence: CASSQEGAGHGYTF. CDR3 in DNA: TGTGCCAGCAGCCAAGAAGGGGCAGGGCACGGCTACACCTTC.

This clonotype was counted only a few times. The chain links TRBV6-6 to TRBJ2-1; D remains unclear. V was clipped by 6 bases and J by 6 bases, with 18 bases between them. This CDR3 comprises 15 residues. The germline V gene has CDR1 MNHNY and CDR2 SVGAGI (reference sequence). The CDR3 nucleotides are TGTGCCAGCAGCTCCGAACAGAGGATCGGCAATGAGCAGTTCTTC. Protein sequence: CASSSEQRIGNEQFF.

This clonotype appeared many times. The V gene is TRBV7-9, the J gene TRBJ2-2, with 8 bases identical to TRBD1. The CDR3 consists of 14 residues. Germline CDR1 SEHNR, CDR2 FQNEAQ (reference sequence). J lost 4 bases, V lost 6 bases, and 4 bases had no gene match. The CDR3 nucleotides read TGTGCCAGCAGGCTGGACAGGGCCACCGGGGAGCTGTTTTTT. This translates into CASRLDRATGELFF.

This clonotype was found many times. This chain links TRBV6-2 or TRBV6-3 with TRBJ2-3; unclear D gene. With 2 bases removed from V and 6 bases from J, the gap between germline ends came to 0 bases. The CDR3 loop spans 10 amino acids. Germline CDR1 and CDR2: MNHEY and SVGEGT. The CDR3 region has the DNA TGTGCCAGCAGTTACGATACGCAGTATTTT. Translation gives CASSYDTQYF.

This clonotype was picked up a small number of times. The rearrangement joins TRBV28 to TRBJ2-4; D uncertain. V lost 3 bases and J lost 0, with 6 bases in between. Looked up from germline, CDR1 is MDHEN and CDR2 is SYDVKM. The CDR3 consists of 14 residues. The CDR3 is CASSLRLAKNIQYF. The CDR3 nucleotides read TGTGCCAGCAGTTTGAGACTAGCCAAAAACATTCAGTACTTC.

This clonotype was observed at least ten times. The V call is TRBV18, the J call TRBJ2-4, with 8 nucleotides matching TRBD2. In germline, CDR1 is KGHSH, CDR2 LQKENI. CDR3 length: 17 residues. V was pared by 4 bases and J by 7 bases, with 15 bases of the junction left unmatched. DNA of the CDR3: TGTGCCAGCTCACTCGTGGACAGTACGGGAGGGTCTAACATTCAGTACTTC. It codes for CASSLVDSTGGSNIQYF.

Only a few counts were recorded for this clonotype. This sequence joins TRBV5-1 and TRBJ1-1; the D gene is possibly TRBD1 (5 bases). V was cut by 0 bases and J by 0 bases, with 9 bases left in between. The CDR3 is 15 residues long. Germline CDR1 reads SGHRS; CDR2 reads YFSETQ. The CDR3 DNA follows: TGCGCCAGCAGCTTGGGTGGGGGACTGAACACTGAAGCTTTCTTT. Translated, it gives CASSLGGGLNTEAFF.

This clonotype has just a few counts. This sequence joins TRBV20-1 and TRBJ2-7; TRBD1 agrees at 9 bases. Germline V gene sequence: CDR1 DFQATT, CDR2 SNEGSKA (reference sequence). The CDR3 is made up of 14 amino acids. CDR3 protein: CSEDGQGRWNEQYF. The CDR3 region has the DNA TGCAGCGAAGATGGACAGGGGAGATGGAACGAGCAGTACTTC.

The chain recombines TRBV5-1 with TRBJ1-6; 9 bases are a match to TRBD1. The CDR3 has 16 residues. The V gene end was trimmed by 3 bases and the J gene end by 6 bases; junction bases not matched to a gene: 7. The germline V gene encodes CDR1 SGHRS and CDR2 YFSETQ. CDR3 residues: CASSSGSTGGNSPLHF. CDR3 sequence (DNA): TGCGCCAGCAGCTCAGGATCGACAGGGGGTAATTCACCCCTCCACTTT.

The sample holds a few counts of this clonotype. The chain links TRBV6-6 to TRBJ1-4; the D gene is possibly TRBD1 (6 bases). With 11 bases removed from V and 0 bases from J, the gap between germline ends came to 13 bases. The CDR3 consists of 14 residues. Germline CDR1 MNHNY, CDR2 SVGAGI (reference sequence). The CDR3 nucleotides read TGTGCCGGATCCAGGGGTGCAACTAATGAAAAACTGTTTTTT. This encodes CAGSRGATNEKLFF.